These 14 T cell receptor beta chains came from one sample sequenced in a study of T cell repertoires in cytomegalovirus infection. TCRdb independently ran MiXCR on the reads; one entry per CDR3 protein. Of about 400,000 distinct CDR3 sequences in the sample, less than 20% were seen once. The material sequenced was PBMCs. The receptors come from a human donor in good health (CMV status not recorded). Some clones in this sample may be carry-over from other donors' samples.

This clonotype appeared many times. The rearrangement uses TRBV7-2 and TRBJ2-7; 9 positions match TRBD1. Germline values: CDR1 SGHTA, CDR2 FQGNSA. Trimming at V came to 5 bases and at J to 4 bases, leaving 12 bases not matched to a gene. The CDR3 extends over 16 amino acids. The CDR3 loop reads CASSQGSGTGTYEQYF. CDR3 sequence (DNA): TGTGCCAGCAGCCAAGGGTCCGGGACAGGGACGTACGAGCAGTACTTC.

The CDR3 coding sequence is TGCGCCAGCAGTGGCGGGGGGAAGAACACTGAAGCTTTCTTT. It yields the protein CASSGGGKNTEAFF. V and J are TRBV10-2 and TRBJ1-1; possibly TRBD1 for D (5 bases). This CDR3 has 14 residues. Germline lookup yields CDR1 WSHSY and CDR2 SAAADI. Trimming pared 4 bases from V and 1 base from J, leaving 10 bases between.

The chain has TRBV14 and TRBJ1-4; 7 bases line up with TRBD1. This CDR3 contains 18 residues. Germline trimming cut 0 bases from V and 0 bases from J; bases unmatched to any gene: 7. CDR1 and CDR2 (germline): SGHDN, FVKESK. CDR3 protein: CASSQDLQGKATNEKLFF. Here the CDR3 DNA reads TGTGCCAGCAGCCAAGATTTACAGGGGAAAGCAACTAATGAAAAACTGTTTTTT.

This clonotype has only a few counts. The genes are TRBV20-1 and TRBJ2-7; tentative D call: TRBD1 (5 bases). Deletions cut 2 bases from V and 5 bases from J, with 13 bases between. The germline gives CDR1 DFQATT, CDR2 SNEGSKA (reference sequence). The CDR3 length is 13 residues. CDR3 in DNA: TGCAGTGCTAGATCAGGGTACAACAACGAGCAGTACTTC. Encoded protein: CSARSGYNNEQYF.

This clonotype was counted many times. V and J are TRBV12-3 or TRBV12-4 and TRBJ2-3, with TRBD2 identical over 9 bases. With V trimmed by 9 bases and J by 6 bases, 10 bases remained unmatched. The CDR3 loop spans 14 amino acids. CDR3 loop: CASRSGSTVDTQYF. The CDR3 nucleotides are TGTGCCAGTCGTAGCGGGAGTACCGTGGATACGCAGTATTTT.

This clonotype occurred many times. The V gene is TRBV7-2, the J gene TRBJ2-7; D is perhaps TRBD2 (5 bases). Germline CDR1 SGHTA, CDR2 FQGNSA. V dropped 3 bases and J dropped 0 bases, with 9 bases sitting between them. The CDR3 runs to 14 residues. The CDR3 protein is CASSFRSGSYEQYF. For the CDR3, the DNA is TGTGCCAGCAGCTTTAGGAGCGGCTCCTACGAGCAGTACTTC.

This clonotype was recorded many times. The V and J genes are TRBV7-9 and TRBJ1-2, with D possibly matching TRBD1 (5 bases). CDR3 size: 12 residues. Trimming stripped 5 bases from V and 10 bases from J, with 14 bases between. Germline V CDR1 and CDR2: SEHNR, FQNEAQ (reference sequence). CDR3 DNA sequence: TGTGCCAGCAGCCCGCCCAGGGCGGACTACACCTTC. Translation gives CASSPPRADYTF.

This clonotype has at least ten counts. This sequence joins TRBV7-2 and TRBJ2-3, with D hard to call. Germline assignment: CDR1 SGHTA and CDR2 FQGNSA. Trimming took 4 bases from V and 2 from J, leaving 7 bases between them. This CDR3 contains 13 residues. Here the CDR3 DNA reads TGTGCCAGCAGCTCTTTCTCCACAGATACGCAGTATTTT. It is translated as CASSSFSTDTQYF.

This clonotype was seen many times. The CDR3: CASSLYSGSGANVLTF. CDR3 DNA sequence: TGTGCCAGCAGCTTGTACTCCGGCTCTGGGGCCAACGTCCTGACTTTC. This chain links TRBV7-2 with TRBJ2-6; no reliable D call. The CDR3 totals 16 residues. V lost 3 bases, J lost 0 bases, and 9 bases lay in between. Germline CDR1 reads SGHTA; CDR2 reads FQGNSA.

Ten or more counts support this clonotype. For the CDR3, the DNA is TGTGCCAGCAGCGTTGCTTTTATTAACTCCTACGAGCAGTACTTC. Translated: CASSVAFINSYEQYF. The chain employs TRBV2 and TRBJ2-7; the D is unclear. The V gene lost 6 bases and the J gene lost 0 bases, with 15 bases spanning the gap. The CDR3 length is 15 residues. Germline lookup yields CDR1 SNHLY and CDR2 FYNNEI.

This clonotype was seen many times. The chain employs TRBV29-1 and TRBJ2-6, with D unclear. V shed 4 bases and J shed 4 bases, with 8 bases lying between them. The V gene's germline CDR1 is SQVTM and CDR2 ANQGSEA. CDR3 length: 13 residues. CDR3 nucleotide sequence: TGCAGCGTTGGCAATGCCGGGGCCAACGTCCTGACTTTC. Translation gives CSVGNAGANVLTF.

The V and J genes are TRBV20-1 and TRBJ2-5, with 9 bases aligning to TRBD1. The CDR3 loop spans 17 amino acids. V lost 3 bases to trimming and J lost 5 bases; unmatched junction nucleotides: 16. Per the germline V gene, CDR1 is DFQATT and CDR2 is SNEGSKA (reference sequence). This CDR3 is CSASPLPGTGMYETQYF. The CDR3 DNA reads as TGCAGTGCTAGCCCCCTGCCGGGGACAGGGATGTATGAGACCCAGTACTTC.

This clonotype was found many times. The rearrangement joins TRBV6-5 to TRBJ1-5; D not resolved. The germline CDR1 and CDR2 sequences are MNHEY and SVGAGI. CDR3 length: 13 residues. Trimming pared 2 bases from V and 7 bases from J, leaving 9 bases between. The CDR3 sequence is CASSYGSRQPQHF. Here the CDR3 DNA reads TGTGCCAGCAGTTACGGGTCCAGGCAGCCCCAGCATTTT.

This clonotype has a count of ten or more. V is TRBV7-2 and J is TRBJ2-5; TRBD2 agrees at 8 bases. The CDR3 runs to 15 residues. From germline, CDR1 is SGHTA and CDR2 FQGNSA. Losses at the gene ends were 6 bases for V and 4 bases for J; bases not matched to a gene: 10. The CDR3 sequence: CASSPRGGRLETQYF. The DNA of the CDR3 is TGTGCCAGCAGTCCTCGGGGGGGCCGATTAGAGACCCAGTACTTC.